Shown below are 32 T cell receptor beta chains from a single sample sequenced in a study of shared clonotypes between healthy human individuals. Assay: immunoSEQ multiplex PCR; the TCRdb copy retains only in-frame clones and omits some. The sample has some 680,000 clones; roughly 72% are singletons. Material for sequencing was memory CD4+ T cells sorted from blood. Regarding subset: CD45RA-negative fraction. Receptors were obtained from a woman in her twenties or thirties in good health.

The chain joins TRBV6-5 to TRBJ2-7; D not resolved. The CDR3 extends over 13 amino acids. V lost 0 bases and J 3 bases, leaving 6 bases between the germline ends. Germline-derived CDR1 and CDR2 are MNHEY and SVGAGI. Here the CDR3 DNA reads TGTGCCAGCAGTTACTCGTTGGGCTACGAGCAGTACTTC. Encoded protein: CASSYSLGYEQYF.

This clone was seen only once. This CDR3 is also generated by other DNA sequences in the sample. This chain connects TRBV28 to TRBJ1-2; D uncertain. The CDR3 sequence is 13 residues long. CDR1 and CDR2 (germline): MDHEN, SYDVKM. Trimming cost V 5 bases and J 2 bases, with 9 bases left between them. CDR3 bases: TGTGCCAGCAGTCGAGGCTTAAACTATGGCTACACCTTC. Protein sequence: CASSRGLNYGYTF.

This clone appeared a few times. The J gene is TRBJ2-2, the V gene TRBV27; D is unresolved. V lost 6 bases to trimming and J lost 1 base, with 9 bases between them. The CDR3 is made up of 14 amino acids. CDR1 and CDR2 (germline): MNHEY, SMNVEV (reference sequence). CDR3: CASSSRWNTGELFF. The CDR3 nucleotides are TGTGCCAGCAGCTCTCGGTGGAACACCGGGGAGCTGTTTTTT.

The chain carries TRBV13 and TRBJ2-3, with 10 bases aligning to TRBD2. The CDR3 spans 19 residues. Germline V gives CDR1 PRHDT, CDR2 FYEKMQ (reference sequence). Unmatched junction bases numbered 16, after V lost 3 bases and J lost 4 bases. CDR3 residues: CASSFRPPTAGGHADTQYF. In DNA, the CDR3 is TGTGCCAGCAGCTTTAGGCCCCCCACAGCGGGAGGGCATGCAGATACGCAGTATTTT.

CDR3 residues: CASIKTGSRTNTQYF. The CDR3 DNA reads TGTGCCAGCATCAAAACAGGGTCCAGGACGAATACGCAGTATTTT. V gene TRBV28 combines with J gene TRBJ2-3, with D maybe TRBD1 (6 bases). V dropped 7 bases and J dropped 7 bases, with 21 bases sitting between them. From germline, CDR1 is MDHEN and CDR2 SYDVKM. This CDR3 comprises 15 residues.

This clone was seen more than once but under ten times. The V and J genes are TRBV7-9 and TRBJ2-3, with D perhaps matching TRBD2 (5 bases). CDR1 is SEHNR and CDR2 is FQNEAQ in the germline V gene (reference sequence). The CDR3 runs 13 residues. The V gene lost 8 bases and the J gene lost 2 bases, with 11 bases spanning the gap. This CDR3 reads CASRASFTDTQYF. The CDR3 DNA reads TGTGCCAGCCGGGCTAGCTTCACAGATACGCAGTATTTT.

CDR3 in amino acids: CASSESTSTSTDTQYF. DNA of the CDR3: TGTGCCAGCAGTGAATCGACTAGCACAAGCACAGATACGCAGTATTTT. V is TRBV25-1 and J is TRBJ2-3; 7 bases match TRBD2. Germline trimming cut 1 base from V and 0 bases from J; bases unmatched to any gene: 4. This CDR3 has 16 residues. Per germline, CDR1 MGHDK and CDR2 SYGVNS.

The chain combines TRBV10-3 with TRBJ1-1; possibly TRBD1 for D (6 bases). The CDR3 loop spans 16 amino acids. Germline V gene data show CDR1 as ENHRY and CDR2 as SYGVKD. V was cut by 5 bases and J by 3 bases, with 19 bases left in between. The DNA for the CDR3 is TGTGCCATCAGTCCGGAAACGGGGGGCGCGGACACTGAAGCTTTCTTT. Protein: CAISPETGGADTEAFF.

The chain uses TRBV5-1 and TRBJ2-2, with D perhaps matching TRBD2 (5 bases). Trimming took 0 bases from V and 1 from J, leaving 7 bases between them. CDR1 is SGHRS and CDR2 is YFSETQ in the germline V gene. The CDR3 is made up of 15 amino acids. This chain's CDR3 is CASSLVGRNTGELFF. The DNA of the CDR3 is TGCGCCAGCAGCTTGGTGGGGAGGAACACCGGGGAGCTGTTTTTT.

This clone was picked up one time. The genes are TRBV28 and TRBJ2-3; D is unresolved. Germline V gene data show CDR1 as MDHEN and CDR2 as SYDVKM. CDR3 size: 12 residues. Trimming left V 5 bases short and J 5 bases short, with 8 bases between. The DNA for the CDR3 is TGTGCCAGCAGTGAGAGTGGAGATACGCAGTATTTT. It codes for CASSESGDTQYF.

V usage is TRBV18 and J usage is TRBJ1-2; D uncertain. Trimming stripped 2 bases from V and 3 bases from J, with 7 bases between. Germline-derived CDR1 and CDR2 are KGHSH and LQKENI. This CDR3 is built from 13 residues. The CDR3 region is CASSPEADYGYTF. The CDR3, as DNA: TGTGCCAGCTCACCAGAGGCGGACTATGGCTACACCTTC.

CDR3: CASSPRTGLYGYTF. The CDR3 nucleotides read TGTGCCAGCAGCCCGCGGACAGGCCTCTATGGCTACACCTTC. The V call is TRBV11-2, the J call TRBJ1-2; 7 positions agree with TRBD1. The CDR3 runs to 14 residues. V trimming: 5 bases; J trimming: 4 bases; junction bases outside the gene matches: 7. CDR1 and CDR2 (germline): SGHAT, FQNNGV.

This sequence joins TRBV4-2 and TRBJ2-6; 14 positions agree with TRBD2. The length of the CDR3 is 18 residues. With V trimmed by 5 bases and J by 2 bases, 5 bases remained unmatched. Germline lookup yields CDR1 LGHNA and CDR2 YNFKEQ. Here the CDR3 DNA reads TGTGCCAGCAGCGAGGGACTAGCGGGAGCCGCTGGGGCCAACGTCCTGACTTTC. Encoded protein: CASSEGLAGAAGANVLTF.

The CDR3 region has the DNA TGTGCCAGCAGTTACTCCGGACAGGGTAGCACAGATACGCAGTATTTT. Its translation is CASSYSGQGSTDTQYF. The chain recombines TRBV6-6 with TRBJ2-3, with 8 bases aligning to TRBD1. The CDR3 covers 16 residues. Germline CDR1 reads MNHNY; CDR2 reads SVGAGI (reference sequence). The V and J ends lost 0 bases and 0 bases, in that order; junction bases with no gene match: 2.

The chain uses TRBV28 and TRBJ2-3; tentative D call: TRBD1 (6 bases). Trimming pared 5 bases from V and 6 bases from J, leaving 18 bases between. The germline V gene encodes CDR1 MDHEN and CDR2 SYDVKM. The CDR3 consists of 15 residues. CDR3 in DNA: TGTGCCAGCAGTGGCTACTCAGGGGATTTGGATACGCAGTATTTT. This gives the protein CASSGYSGDLDTQYF. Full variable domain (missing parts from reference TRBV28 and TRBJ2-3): DVKVTQSSRYLVKRTGEKVFLECVQDMDHENMFWYRQDPGLGLRLIYFSYDVKMKEKGDIPEGYSVSREKKERFSLILESASTNQTSMYLCASSGYSGDLDTQYFGPGTRLTVL.

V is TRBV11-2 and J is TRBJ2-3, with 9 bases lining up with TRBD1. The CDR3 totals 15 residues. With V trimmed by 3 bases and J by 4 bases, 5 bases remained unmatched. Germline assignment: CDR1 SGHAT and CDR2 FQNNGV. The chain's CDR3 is CASSFTGQGPDTQYF. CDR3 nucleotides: TGTGCCAGCAGCTTTACGGGACAGGGCCCAGATACGCAGTATTTT.

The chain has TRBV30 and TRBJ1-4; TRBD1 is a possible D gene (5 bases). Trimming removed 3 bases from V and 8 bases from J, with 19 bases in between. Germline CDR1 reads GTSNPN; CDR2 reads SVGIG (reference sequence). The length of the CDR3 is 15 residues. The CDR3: CAWSDPTVIKEKLFF. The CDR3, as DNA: TGTGCCTGGAGCGACCCGACAGTAATAAAGGAAAAACTGTTTTTT. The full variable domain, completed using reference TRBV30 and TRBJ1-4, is SQTIHQWPATLVQPVGSPLSLECTVEGTSNPNLYWYRQAAGRGLQLLFYSVGIGQISSEVPQNLSASRPQDRQFILSSKKLLLSDSGFYLCAWSDPTVIKEKLFFGSGTQLSVL.

The CDR3 spells CASNNPGTENNEQFF. The DNA of the CDR3 is TGTGCCAGCAATAACCCCGGGACAGAAAACAATGAGCAGTTCTTC. V is TRBV6-5 and J is TRBJ2-1; 7 bases match TRBD1. Looked up from germline, CDR1 is MNHEY and CDR2 is SVGAGI. The CDR3 loop spans 15 amino acids. V dropped 7 bases and J dropped 5; count of bases not matched to a gene: 11.

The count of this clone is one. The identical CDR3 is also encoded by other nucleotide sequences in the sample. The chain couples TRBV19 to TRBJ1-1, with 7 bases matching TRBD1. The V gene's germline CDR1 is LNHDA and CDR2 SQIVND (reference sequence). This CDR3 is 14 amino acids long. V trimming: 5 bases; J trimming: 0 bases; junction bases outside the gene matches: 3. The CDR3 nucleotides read TGTGCCAGTAGTCTCGGGACAGTGAACACTGAAGCTTTCTTT. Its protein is CASSLGTVNTEAFF.

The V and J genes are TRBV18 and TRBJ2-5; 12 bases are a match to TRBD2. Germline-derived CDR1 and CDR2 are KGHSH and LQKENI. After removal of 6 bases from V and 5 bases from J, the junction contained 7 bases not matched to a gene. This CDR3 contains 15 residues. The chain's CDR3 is CASSAGLAGWETQYF. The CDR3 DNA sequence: TGTGCCAGCTCGGCGGGACTAGCGGGTTGGGAGACCCAGTACTTC.

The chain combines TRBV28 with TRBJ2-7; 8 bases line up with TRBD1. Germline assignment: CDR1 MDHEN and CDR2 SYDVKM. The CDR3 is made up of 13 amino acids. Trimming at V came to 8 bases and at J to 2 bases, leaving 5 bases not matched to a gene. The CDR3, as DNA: TGTGCCAGCTGTCCGGGACAGGCCTACGAGCAGTACTTC. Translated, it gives CASCPGQAYEQYF.

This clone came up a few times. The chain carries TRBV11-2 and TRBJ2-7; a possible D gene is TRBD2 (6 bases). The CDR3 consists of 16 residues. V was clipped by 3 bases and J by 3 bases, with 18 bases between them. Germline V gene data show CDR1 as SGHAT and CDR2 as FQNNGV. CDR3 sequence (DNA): TGTGCCAGCAGCTTGGCGGGGAACCCCTACTACTACGAGCAGTACTTC. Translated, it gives CASSLAGNPYYYEQYF.

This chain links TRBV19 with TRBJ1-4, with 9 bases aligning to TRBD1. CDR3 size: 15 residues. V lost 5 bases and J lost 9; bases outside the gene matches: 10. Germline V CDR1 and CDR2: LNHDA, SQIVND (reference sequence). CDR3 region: CASSSTGGAGQKLFF. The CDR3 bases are TGTGCCAGTAGTTCTACAGGGGGCGCGGGTCAAAAACTGTTTTTT.

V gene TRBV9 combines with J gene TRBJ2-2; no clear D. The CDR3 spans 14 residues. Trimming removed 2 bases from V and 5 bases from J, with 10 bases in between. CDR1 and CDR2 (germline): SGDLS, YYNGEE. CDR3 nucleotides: TGTGCCAGCAGCGTTAATGGGTGGACCGGGGAGCTGTTTTTT. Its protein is CASSVNGWTGELFF.

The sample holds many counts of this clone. CDR3 protein: CATSQLAGAADTQYF. The CDR3 DNA reads TGTGCCACTTCCCAACTAGCGGGAGCTGCAGATACGCAGTATTTT. The rearrangement uses TRBV19 and TRBJ2-3, with 11 bases aligning to TRBD2. The CDR3 runs 15 residues. Germline CDR1 and CDR2: LNHDA and SQIVND (reference sequence). The trim removed 10 bases at V and 4 bases at J, leaving 10 bases unmatched.

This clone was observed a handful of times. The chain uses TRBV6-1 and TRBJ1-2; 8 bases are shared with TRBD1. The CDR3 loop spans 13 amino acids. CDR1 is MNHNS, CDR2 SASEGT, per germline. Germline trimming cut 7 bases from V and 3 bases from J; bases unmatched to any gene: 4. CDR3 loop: CASTGTGDYGYTF. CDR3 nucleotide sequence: TGTGCCAGCACCGGGACAGGAGACTATGGCTACACCTTC.

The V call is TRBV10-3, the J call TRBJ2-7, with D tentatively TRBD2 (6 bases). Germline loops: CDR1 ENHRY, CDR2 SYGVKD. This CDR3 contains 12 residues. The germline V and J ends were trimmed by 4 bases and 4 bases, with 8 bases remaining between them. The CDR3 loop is CAISAEGYEQYF. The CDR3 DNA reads TGTGCCATCAGTGCGGAGGGTTACGAGCAGTACTTC.

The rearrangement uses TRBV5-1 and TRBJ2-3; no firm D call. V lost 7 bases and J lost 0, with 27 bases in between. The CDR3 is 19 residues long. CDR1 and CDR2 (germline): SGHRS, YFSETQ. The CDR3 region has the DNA TGCGCCAGCCATGGGCAGGTAGGGCTCGACGCCTTTAGCACAGATACGCAGTATTTT. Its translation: CASHGQVGLDAFSTDTQYF.

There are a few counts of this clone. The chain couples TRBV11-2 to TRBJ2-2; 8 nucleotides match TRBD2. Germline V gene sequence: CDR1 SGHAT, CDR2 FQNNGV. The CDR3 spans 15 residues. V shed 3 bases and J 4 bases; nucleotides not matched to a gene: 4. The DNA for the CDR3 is TGTGCCAGCAGCTTGGCCGGGAGGGCCACCGGGGAGCTGTTTTTT. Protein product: CASSLAGRATGELFF.

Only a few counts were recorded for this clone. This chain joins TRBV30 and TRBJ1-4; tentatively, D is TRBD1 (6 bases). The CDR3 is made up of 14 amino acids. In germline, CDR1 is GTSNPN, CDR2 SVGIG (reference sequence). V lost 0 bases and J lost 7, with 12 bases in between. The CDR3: CAWSVGGAAEKLFF. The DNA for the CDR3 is TGTGCCTGGAGTGTAGGGGGGGCCGCTGAAAAACTGTTTTTT. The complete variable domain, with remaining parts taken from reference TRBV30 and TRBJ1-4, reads SQTIHQWPATLVQPVGSPLSLECTVEGTSNPNLYWYRQAAGRGLQLLFYSVGIGQISSEVPQNLSASRPQDRQFILSSKKLLLSDSGFYLCAWSVGGAAEKLFFGSGTQLSVL.

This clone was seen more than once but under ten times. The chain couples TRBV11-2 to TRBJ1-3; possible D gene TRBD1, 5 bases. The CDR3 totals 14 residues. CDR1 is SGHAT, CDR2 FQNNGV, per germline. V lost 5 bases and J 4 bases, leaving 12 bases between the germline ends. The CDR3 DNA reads TGTGCCAGCAGCCCCAGGGTATCGGGAAACACCATATATTTT. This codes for CASSPRVSGNTIYF.

DNA of the CDR3: TGCGCCAGCAGTCCCACATTGGGACTAGCGGGAGTGTATGCAGATACGCAGTATTTT. It yields the protein CASSPTLGLAGVYADTQYF. The J gene is TRBJ2-3, the V gene TRBV5-1, with TRBD2 identical over 14 bases. J was trimmed by 4 bases and V by 5 bases; bases with no gene match: 15. The CDR3 totals 19 residues. Germline CDR1 SGHRS, CDR2 YFSETQ.